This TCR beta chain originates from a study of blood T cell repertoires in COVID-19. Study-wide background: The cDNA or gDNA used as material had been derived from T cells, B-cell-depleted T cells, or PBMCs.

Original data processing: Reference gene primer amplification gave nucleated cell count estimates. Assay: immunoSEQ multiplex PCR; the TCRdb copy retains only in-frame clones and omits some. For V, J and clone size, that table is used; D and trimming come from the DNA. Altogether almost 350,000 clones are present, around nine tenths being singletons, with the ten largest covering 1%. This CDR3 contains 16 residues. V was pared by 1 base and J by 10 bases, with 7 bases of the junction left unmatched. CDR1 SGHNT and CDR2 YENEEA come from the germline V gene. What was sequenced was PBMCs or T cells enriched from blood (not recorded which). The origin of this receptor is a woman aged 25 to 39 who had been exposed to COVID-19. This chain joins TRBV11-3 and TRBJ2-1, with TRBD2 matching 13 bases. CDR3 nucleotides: TGTGCCAGCAGCTTAGTGGGACTAGCGGGAAGAAAGGAGCAGTTCTTC. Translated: CASSLVGLAGRKEQFF.